A single sample is the source of the 23 T cell receptor beta chains below, sequenced in a study of blood T cell repertoires in COVID-19. Sequencing used immunoSEQ multiplex PCR; TCRdb keeps in-frame clones, though not all of them. The table shows around 200,000 clones, with roughly four fifths occurring only once. Sequencing used peripheral blood. The receptors were gathered from a human donor in a cohort sampled during active COVID-19.

The chain links TRBV25-1 to TRBJ2-6; D is possibly TRBD1 (6 bases). This CDR3 is built from 17 residues. Germline loops: CDR1 MGHDK, CDR2 SYGVNS. Trimming cost V 4 bases and J 0 bases, with 13 bases left between them. The CDR3 coding sequence is TGTGCCAGCAGTGTCAGCAGGGGAATCTCTGGGGCCAACGTCCTGACTTTC. Translated, it gives CASSVSRGISGANVLTF.

The chain uses TRBV3-1 (or the pseudogene TRBV3-2) and TRBJ2-3; D may be TRBD2 (6 bases). V gave up 4 bases and J gave up 2 bases, with 13 bases separating them. The germline CDR1 and CDR2 sequences are LGHDT and YNNKEL (reference sequence). This CDR3 contains 15 residues. CDR3 bases: TGTGCCAGCAGCCCAACGGGACTGCACACAGATACGCAGTATTTT. The encoded protein is CASSPTGLHTDTQYF.

As concerns this clone: The sample holds other DNA sequences that translate to the same CDR3. This chain connects TRBV19 to TRBJ1-2; 8 bases align to TRBD1. The CDR3 covers 11 residues. Germline CDR1 is LNHDA and CDR2 is SQIVND (reference sequence). V trimming: 7 bases; J trimming: 8 bases; junction bases outside the gene matches: 3. The CDR3 DNA follows: TGTGCCAGTACCACAGGGGGAGGCTACACCTTC. Amino acids: CASTTGGGYTF. The variable domain in full, completed from reference TRBV19 and TRBJ1-2, reads DGGITQSPKYLFRKEGQNVTLSCEQNLNHDAMYWYRQDPGQGLRLIYYSQIVNDFQKGDIAEGYSVSREKKESFPLTVTSAQKNPTAFYLCASTTGGGYTFGSGTRLTVV.

The V call is TRBV11-2, the J call TRBJ2-1; 9 positions match TRBD2. The CDR3 loop spans 15 amino acids. Germline V lookup: CDR1 SGHAT, CDR2 FQNNGV. V lost 3 bases, J lost 5 bases, and 5 bases stayed unmatched. The CDR3 DNA reads TGTGCCAGCAGCTTTCAAGCGGGGGGCAACAATGAGCAGTTCTTC. It specifies CASSFQAGGNNEQFF.

The rearrangement uses TRBV5-8 and TRBJ1-5; TRBD1 is a possible D gene (5 bases). Germline lookup yields CDR1 SGHTS and CDR2 YDEGEE. Trimming took off 0 bases at V and 8 bases at J, with 21 bases between the two ends. This CDR3 has 17 amino acids. As DNA, the CDR3 is TGTGCCAGCAGCTTGGATTTCCGGGGGACGATGAGGAAGCCCCAGCATTTT. The encoded protein is CASSLDFRGTMRKPQHF.

This clone showed up just a few times. V is TRBV4-2 and J is TRBJ2-7; TRBD2 aligns across 8 bases. V was pared by 0 bases and J by 0 bases, with 10 bases of the junction left unmatched. Germline V CDR1 and CDR2: LGHNA, YNFKEQ. This CDR3 comprises 18 residues. The CDR3 sequence: CASSQDSIRRGVSYEQYF. The CDR3 DNA reads as TGTGCCAGCAGCCAAGATTCCATTCGGCGGGGGGTCTCCTACGAGCAGTACTTC.

This clone was detected only a few times. The rearrangement links TRBV2 to TRBJ1-6; D ambiguous. The CDR3 totals 14 residues. Per the germline V gene, CDR1 is SNHLY and CDR2 is FYNNEI. Trimming pared 7 bases from V and 7 bases from J, leaving 14 bases between. CDR3 sequence: CASKLRVENSPLHF. DNA for the CDR3: TGTGCCAGCAAGCTGCGGGTAGAGAATTCACCCCTCCACTTT.

This chain links TRBV15 with TRBJ1-2; D remains ambiguous. The CDR3 runs to 17 residues. Germline V lookup: CDR1 LNHNV, CDR2 YYDKDF (reference sequence). V dropped 3 bases and J dropped 4 bases, with 21 bases sitting between them. CDR3 bases: TGTGCCACCAGCAGGGGTTCGGGAGGACTCAGTTTCTATGGCTACACCTTC. Amino acids: CATSRGSGGLSFYGYTF. Supplemented by reference TRBV15 and TRBJ1-2, the full variable domain reads DAMVIQNPRYQVTQFGKPVTLSCSQTLNHNVMYWYQQKSSQAPKLLFHYYDKDFNNEADTPDNFQSRRPNTSFCFLDIRSPGLGDTAMYLCATSRGSGGLSFYGYTFGSGTRLTVV.

In its sample, this clone was seen once. V gene TRBV20-1 combines with J gene TRBJ1-2; 8 nucleotides line up with TRBD1. V dropped 3 bases and J dropped 5; count of bases not matched to a gene: 8. Germline V gene sequence: CDR1 DFQATT, CDR2 SNEGSKA (reference sequence). This CDR3 has 14 amino acids. For the CDR3, the DNA is TGCAGTGCTAGTCCGCCCAGGGGGCAGTATGGCTACACCTTC. Amino acids: CSASPPRGQYGYTF.

This chain links TRBV6-5 with TRBJ2-5; possibly TRBD1 for D (7 bases). Trimming cost V 10 bases and J 1 base, with 16 bases left between them. This CDR3 comprises 14 residues. Germline V CDR1 and CDR2: MNHEY, SVGAGI. CDR3 loop: CATHGGGGQETQYF. CDR3 DNA: TGTGCCACCCACGGAGGGGGCGGCCAAGAGACCCAGTACTTC.

There are a few counts of this clone. This chain joins TRBV5-1 and TRBJ1-1; tentatively, D is TRBD1 (5 bases). The CDR3 extends over 14 amino acids. V lost 4 bases to trimming and J lost 3 bases, with 13 bases between them. The germline V gene has CDR1 SGHRS and CDR2 YFSETQ. The CDR3 region is CASSPRTPDTEAFF. The CDR3 DNA reads as TGCGCCAGCAGCCCCCGGACACCGGACACTGAAGCTTTCTTT.

This clone turned up a few times. The CDR3 spells CASSRTGFEQYF. For the CDR3, the DNA is TGTGCCAGCAGCCGGACAGGGTTCGAGCAGTACTTC. This chain joins TRBV7-9 and TRBJ2-7; 8 bases map to TRBD1. Germline assignment: CDR1 SEHNR and CDR2 FQNEAQ (reference sequence). V lost 5 bases, J lost 6 bases, and 3 bases stayed unmatched. CDR3 length equals 12 residues.

This sequence joins TRBV2 and TRBJ1-3; no clear D. V was shortened by 0 bases and J by 4 bases, with 10 bases between the two germline ends. Germline V gene lookup returns CDR1 SNHLY and CDR2 FYNNEI. This CDR3 region has 15 residues. Here the CDR3 reads CASSEAPVYGNTIYF. In nucleotides, the CDR3 is TGTGCCAGCAGTGAAGCCCCGGTTTACGGAAACACCATATATTTT.

This clone has only one observation. This chain links TRBV5-6 with TRBJ2-7, with D possibly matching TRBD2 (6 bases). Looked up from germline, CDR1 is SGHDT and CDR2 is YYEEEE. The CDR3 spans 14 residues. V was shortened by 0 bases and J by 2 bases, with 9 bases between the two germline ends. In DNA form, the CDR3 reads TGTGCCAGCAGCTTGGTAGGGACTCCCTACGAGCAGTACTTC. It codes for CASSLVGTPYEQYF.

The chain links TRBV6-1 to TRBJ1-1; possible D gene TRBD1, 5 bases. CDR3 size: 14 residues. The V and J ends lost 3 bases and 0 bases respectively, with 8 bases between them. The germline gives CDR1 MNHNS, CDR2 SASEGT. The CDR3 DNA reads TGTGCCAGCAGTGAGCAGACAGTGAACACTGAAGCTTTCTTT. Its translation is CASSEQTVNTEAFF.

This rearrangement joins TRBV7-8 to TRBJ1-5, with 8 bases that match TRBD1. CDR3 size: 20 residues. Germline V gene lookup returns CDR1 SGHVS and CDR2 FQNEAQ. The V and J ends lost 1 base and 2 bases, in that order; junction bases with no gene match: 16. The CDR3 nucleotides are TGTGCCAGCAGCTTAGAGGTGACAGGGGCCTATTTTTTTGGCAATCAGCCCCAGCATTTT. Its protein product is CASSLEVTGAYFFGNQPQHF.

A few counts support this clone. The chain uses TRBV3-1 (or the pseudogene TRBV3-2) and TRBJ1-1; 8 bases map to TRBD1. V lost 0 bases to trimming and J lost 7 bases; unmatched junction nucleotides: 4. There are 14 residues in the CDR3. CDR1 is LGHDT and CDR2 is YNNKEL in the germline V gene (reference sequence). The chain's CDR3 is CASSQEPTGGEAFF. The CDR3 coding sequence is TGTGCCAGCAGCCAAGAACCCACAGGGGGTGAAGCTTTCTTT.

As for this clone: Additional DNA sequences in this sample encode the identical CDR3. The chain recombines TRBV5-1 with TRBJ2-3; D is unclear. CDR3 size: 12 residues. Germline V CDR1 and CDR2: SGHRS, YFSETQ. Trimming shortened V by 3 bases and J by 1 base, and 3 bases separated the two germline ends. CDR3 DNA sequence: TGCGCCAGCAGCTCAGGCACAGATACGCAGTATTTT. Residues: CASSSGTDTQYF.

This clone was seen a single time. V is TRBV9 and J is TRBJ2-1; possible D gene TRBD2, 5 bases. The germline CDR1 and CDR2 sequences are SGDLS and YYNGEE. The CDR3 extends over 16 amino acids. Trimming pared 3 bases from V and 6 bases from J, leaving 19 bases between. Here the CDR3 DNA reads TGTGCCAGCAGCGCGAGGACGCGCGGGTCGGTCAATGAGCAGTTCTTC. This codes for CASSARTRGSVNEQFF.

The chain has TRBV12-2 and TRBJ1-5. TRBV12-2 is termed a pseudogene. This CDR3 has 14 residues. DNA of the CDR3: TGTGCAAATCCGGGGGAGCCTAGCAATCAGCCCCAGCATTTT. It is translated as CANPGEPSNQPQHF.

The chain has TRBV10-1 and TRBJ1-4; 8 positions agree with TRBD1. The V and J ends lost 6 bases and 8 bases, in that order; junction bases with no gene match: 8. This CDR3 has 14 residues. The germline CDR1 and CDR2 sequences are WNHNN and SYGVQD (reference sequence). CDR3 in amino acids: CASRDRDKVEKLFF. The CDR3 region has the DNA TGCGCCAGCAGGGACAGGGACAAGGTGGAAAAACTGTTTTTT.

This sequence joins TRBV9 and TRBJ1-3; the D is unclear. The CDR3 length is 16 residues. Germline lookup yields CDR1 SGDLS and CDR2 YYNGEE. V was clipped by 2 bases and J by 2 bases, with 14 bases between them. CDR3 coding DNA: TGTGCCAGCAGCGTTTCTCGGAGGAGGGCTGGAAACACCATATATTTT. Translating it yields CASSVSRRRAGNTIYF.

This chain links TRBV27 with TRBJ2-5; 11 bases line up with TRBD2. The CDR3 contains 14 residues. Germline V CDR1 and CDR2: MNHEY, SMNVEV (reference sequence). The V gene end was trimmed by 9 bases and the J gene end by 1 base; junction bases not matched to a gene: 4. This CDR3 is CASSGGALQETQYF. CDR3 in DNA: TGTGCCAGTAGCGGGGGGGCGCTCCAAGAGACCCAGTACTTC.